The text below deals with one TCR beta chain. As handled by the study authors: Reference gene primers were amplified, and this amplification served to estimate nucleated cell counts. The method was immunoSEQ multiplex PCR; TCRdb's version includes in-frame clones alone and lacks a portion of them. Clonal size and the V and J genes are those of that table, whereas D and trimming came from the DNA. This sample has 200,000 to 300,000 clones; around 87% occur once, and the top ten carry approximately 1.5%. The data originate from a study of blood T cell repertoires in COVID-19. The germline CDR1 and CDR2 sequences are LGHDT and YNNKEL (reference sequence). CDR3 length: 12 amino acids. V lost 4 bases to trimming and J lost 14 bases, with 14 bases between them.

The sample taken for sequencing was peripheral blood. This TCR came from a woman in her thirties or forties who had recovered from COVID-19. The chain uses TRBV3-1 (or the pseudogene TRBV3-2) and TRBJ1-4; D might be TRBD1 (5 bases). The chain's CDR3 is CASSPLAGFLFF. The DNA for the CDR3 is TGTGCCAGCAGCCCCCTCGCAGGGTTTCTGTTTTTT.